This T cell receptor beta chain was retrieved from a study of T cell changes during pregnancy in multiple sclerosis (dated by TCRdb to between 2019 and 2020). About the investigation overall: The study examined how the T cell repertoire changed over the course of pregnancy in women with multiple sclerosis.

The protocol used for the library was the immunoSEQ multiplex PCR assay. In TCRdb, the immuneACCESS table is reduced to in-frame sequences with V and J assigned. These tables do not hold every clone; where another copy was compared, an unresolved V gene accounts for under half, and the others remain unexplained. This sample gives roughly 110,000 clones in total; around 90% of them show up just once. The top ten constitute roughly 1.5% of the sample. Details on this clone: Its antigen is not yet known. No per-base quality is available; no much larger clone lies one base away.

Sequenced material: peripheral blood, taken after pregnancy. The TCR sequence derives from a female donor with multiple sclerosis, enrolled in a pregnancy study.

The CDR3 amino acid sequence is: CASSYSTSGREQFF. The sequence in DNA is TGTGCCAGCAGTTACTCGACTAGCGGGCGGGAGCAGTTCTTC. The sequence joins TRBV6-5 to TRBJ2-1; TRBD2 agrees with 10 junctional bases. V trim: 0 bases; J trim: 10 bases; unmatched bases: 3. The CDR3 runs 14 amino acids, cysteine and phenylalanine included. The read is trimmed to its CDR3 DNA, 42 bases read in frame from base 1. Taken from the germline V gene, the CDR1 and CDR2 loops are MNHEY and SVGAGI.